The clone carrying this T cell receptor (beta chain) was counted at least ten times. TCRdb passed the 5' RACE reads through MiXCR, listing each CDR3 protein once. The sample contains some 130,000 distinct CDR3 sequences, approximately 7.4% of which appear only once. Trimming took 4 bases from V and 2 from J, leaving 13 bases between them. The CDR3 consists of 15 residues. Germline loops: CDR1 LGHNA, CDR2 YNFKEQ. This sample was taken from a study of CD8 T cells in ankylosing spondylitis. The sample taken for sequencing was blood, either unsorted or a sorted T cell fraction (not recorded which). This sequence was found in a female donor with ankylosing spondylitis or in good health (not recorded which). The rearrangement links TRBV4-2 to TRBJ2-3; tentatively, D is TRBD2 (5 bases). Written as DNA, the CDR3 is TGTGCCAGCAGCCGCTTCTATCGGGACACAGATACGCAGTATTTT. This encodes CASSRFYRDTDTQYF.